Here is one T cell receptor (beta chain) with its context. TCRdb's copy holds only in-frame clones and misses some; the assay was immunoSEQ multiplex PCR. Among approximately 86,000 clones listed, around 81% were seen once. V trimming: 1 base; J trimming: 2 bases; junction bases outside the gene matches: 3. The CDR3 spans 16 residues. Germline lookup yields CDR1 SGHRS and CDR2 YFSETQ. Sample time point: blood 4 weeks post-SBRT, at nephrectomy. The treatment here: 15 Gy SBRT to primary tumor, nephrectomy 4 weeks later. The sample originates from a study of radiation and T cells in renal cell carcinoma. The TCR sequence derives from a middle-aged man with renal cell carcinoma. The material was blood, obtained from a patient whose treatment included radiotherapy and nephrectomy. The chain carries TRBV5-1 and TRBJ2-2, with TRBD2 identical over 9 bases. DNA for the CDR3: TGCGCCAGCAGCTTGCTAGCGGGAACAAACACCGGGGAGCTGTTTTTT. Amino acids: CASSLLAGTNTGELFF.